Below are 23 T cell receptor beta chains sequenced from a single sample in a study of identical twins. TCRdb passed the 5' RACE reads through MiXCR, listing each CDR3 protein once. In the table there are 510,000 or so distinct CDR3 sequences, over 12% of which are singletons. This sample was shared with a second study, whose subject was yellow fever vaccine responses in identical twins.

Input material: CD4+ T cells sorted from blood. These receptors all stem from a woman aged 18-29 years in good health.

This clonotype occurred a few times. The chain employs TRBV7-8 and TRBJ2-5; TRBD2 matches at 8 bases. The V segment lost 4 bases and the J segment 2 bases; nucleotides outside the gene matches: 9. This CDR3 region has 16 residues. The germline CDR1 and CDR2 sequences are SGHVS and FQNEAQ. The CDR3 spells CASSSQLAAAQETQYF. In DNA, the CDR3 is TGTGCCAGCAGCTCCCAACTAGCGGCCGCGCAAGAGACCCAGTACTTC. The full variable domain, with the rest looked up from reference TRBV7-8 and TRBJ2-5, is GAGVSQSPRYKVAKRGQDVALRCDPISGHVSLFWYQQALGQGPEFLTYFQNEAQLDKSGLPSDRFFAERPEGSVSTLKIQRTQQEDSAVYLCASSSQLAAAQETQYFGPGTRLLVL.

The J gene is TRBJ2-2, the V gene TRBV7-9; no firm D call. From germline, CDR1 is SEHNR and CDR2 FQNEAQ (reference sequence). The CDR3 runs 14 residues. Trimming removed 2 bases from V and 5 bases from J, with 9 bases in between. This CDR3 is CASSLTSGTGELFF. The CDR3 DNA reads as TGTGCCAGCAGCTTAACGTCTGGGACCGGGGAGCTGTTTTTT.

This clonotype was picked up a small number of times. The genes are TRBV7-9 and TRBJ2-2; 7 nucleotides match TRBD1. CDR3 length: 16 residues. The germline CDR1 and CDR2 sequences are SEHNR and FQNEAQ (reference sequence). V shed 0 bases, J shed 4 bases, and the junction held 5 bases outside the gene matches. The CDR3 DNA is TGTGCCAGCAGCTTAGCGGACAGGTCGGGCACCGGGGAGCTGTTTTTT. Translation gives CASSLADRSGTGELFF. Full variable domain (remainder filled in from reference TRBV7-9 and TRBJ2-2): DTGVSQNPRHKITKRGQNVTFRCDPISEHNRLYWYRQTLGQGPEFLTYFQNEAQLEKSRLLSDRFSAERPKGSFSTLEIQRTEQGDSAMYLCASSLADRSGTGELFFGEGSRLTVL.

This clonotype has more than one count but fewer than ten. CDR3 DNA: TGCGCCAGCAGCAGCGGAAGAGAGACCCAGTACTTC. Translating gives CASSSGRETQYF. This chain joins TRBV5-1 and TRBJ2-5; weak D call: TRBD2 (5 bases). The CDR3 has 12 amino acids. Trimming stripped 4 bases from V and 4 bases from J, with 8 bases between. The germline CDR1 and CDR2 sequences are SGHRS and YFSETQ. The full variable domain, rest sourced from reference TRBV5-1 and TRBJ2-5, is KAGVTQTPRYLIKTRGQQVTLSCSPISGHRSVSWYQQTPGQGLQFLFEYFSETQRNKGNFPGRFSGRQFSNSRSEMNVSTLELGDSALYLCASSSGRETQYFGPGTRLLVL.

This clonotype appeared a few times. V and J are TRBV27 and TRBJ2-1, with a tentative D call TRBD2 (5 bases). CDR1 and CDR2 (germline): MNHEY, SMNVEV (reference sequence). Trimming shortened V by 5 bases and J by 10 bases, and 12 bases separated the two germline ends. This CDR3 is built from 12 residues. CDR3 amino acids: CASSRDTGEQFF. CDR3 sequence (DNA): TGTGCCAGCAGTCGGGATACGGGGGAGCAGTTCTTC.

This clonotype was seen only a few times. The V gene is TRBV10-3, the J gene TRBJ2-1; 13 nucleotides agree with TRBD2. Germline CDR1 reads ENHRY; CDR2 reads SYGVKD. The CDR3 spans 15 residues. V trimming: 6 bases; J trimming: 5 bases; junction bases outside the gene matches: 4. This CDR3 reads CAISPTSGRNNEQFF. The CDR3 DNA sequence: TGTGCCATCAGCCCGACTAGCGGGAGGAACAATGAGCAGTTCTTC.

This clonotype was detected only a few times. The J gene is TRBJ2-1, the V gene TRBV20-1; TRBD2 aligns across 12 bases. Losses at the gene ends were 5 bases for V and 8 bases for J; bases not matched to a gene: 7. This CDR3 spans 14 amino acids. CDR1 is DFQATT and CDR2 is SNEGSKA in the germline V gene (reference sequence). CDR3 residues: CSALTSGSSDEQFF. CDR3 DNA sequence: TGCAGTGCTTTGACTAGCGGGAGTTCGGATGAGCAGTTCTTC.

There are a few counts of this clonotype. The chain employs TRBV28 and TRBJ2-7; TRBD1 or TRBD2 may be the D gene (5 bases each). Germline CDR1 is MDHEN and CDR2 is SYDVKM. V lost 2 bases to trimming and J lost 4 bases, with 18 bases between them. The CDR3 loop spans 16 amino acids. In DNA form, the CDR3 reads TGTGCCAGCAGTTTACTACTAGGGGCCGGTCGGTACGAGCAGTACTTC. Its translation: CASSLLLGAGRYEQYF.

This clonotype has only a few counts. CDR3 loop: CASSQFSGGGKETQYF. The CDR3 DNA reads as TGTGCCAGCAGCCAATTTAGCGGGGGGGGGAAGGAGACCCAGTACTTC. V gene TRBV3-1 combines with J gene TRBJ2-5; TRBD2 agrees at 11 bases. The CDR3 length is 16 residues. The V gene end was trimmed by 2 bases and the J gene end by 5 bases; junction bases not matched to a gene: 7. Germline-derived CDR1 and CDR2 are LGHDT and YNNKEL (reference sequence).

V and J are TRBV4-1 and TRBJ2-2; 8 bases map to TRBD2. The germline gives CDR1 MGHRA, CDR2 YSYEKL. V shed 5 bases, J shed 5 bases, and the junction held 10 bases outside the gene matches. This CDR3 contains 16 residues. The CDR3 loop is CASSTRLAGQTGELFF. DNA for the CDR3: TGCGCCAGCAGCACCCGGCTAGCGGGTCAAACCGGGGAGCTGTTTTTT.

This chain links TRBV6-5 with TRBJ2-3; TRBD1 matches at 10 bases. CDR3 length: 13 residues. Germline values: CDR1 MNHEY, CDR2 SVGAGI. Trimming took 2 bases from V and 13 from J; bases not matched to a gene: 6. CDR3 nucleotides: TGTGCCAGCAGTTACCCTGGGACAGGGGTAAAGTATTTT. It specifies CASSYPGTGVKYF.

The V gene is TRBV3-1, the J gene TRBJ2-1; TRBD2 matches at 10 bases. Looked up from germline, CDR1 is LGHDT and CDR2 is YNNKEL (reference sequence). V shed 2 bases and J 6 bases; nucleotides not matched to a gene: 1. The CDR3 spans 14 residues. This CDR3 reads CASSQSGGANEQFF. CDR3 nucleotide sequence: TGTGCCAGCAGCCAAAGCGGGGGGGCCAATGAGCAGTTCTTC.

This clonotype has more than one count but fewer than ten. The CDR3 reads CATSGQGAFNYGYTF. The CDR3 nucleotides read TGTGCCACTTCGGGACAGGGGGCCTTTAACTATGGCTACACCTTC. The chain employs TRBV12-3 or TRBV12-4 and TRBJ1-2; 12 bases agree with TRBD1. The CDR3 is 15 residues long. After removal of 10 bases from V and 1 base from J, the junction contained 7 bases not matched to a gene.

This sequence joins TRBV28 and TRBJ1-1; D uncertain. The germline V gene has CDR1 MDHEN and CDR2 SYDVKM. V gave up 8 bases and J gave up 5 bases, with 12 bases separating them. The CDR3 contains 12 residues. The CDR3 coding sequence is TGTGCCAGCGGCGATGGGAGAACTGAAGCTTTCTTT. Amino acid sequence: CASGDGRTEAFF.

This clonotype turned up a few times. The rearrangement uses TRBV5-1 and TRBJ1-5, with 7 bases matching TRBD1. V lost 1 base, J lost 4 bases, and 2 bases stayed unmatched. The CDR3 totals 14 residues. Germline values: CDR1 SGHRS, CDR2 YFSETQ. In nucleotides, the CDR3 is TGCGCCAGCAGCTTGACGGGACAGAATCAGCCCCAGCATTTT. Its protein product is CASSLTGQNQPQHF. The whole variable domain, filled in from reference TRBV5-1 and TRBJ1-5, reads KAGVTQTPRYLIKTRGQQVTLSCSPISGHRSVSWYQQTPGQGLQFLFEYFSETQRNKGNFPGRFSGRQFSNSRSEMNVSTLELGDSALYLCASSLTGQNQPQHFGDGTRLSIL.

Turning to this clonotype: This may stem from a read error, because a much larger clone lies one nucleotide away. This chain uses TRBV7-6 with TRBJ2-1, with a tentative D call TRBD2 (5 bases). Germline CDR1 and CDR2: SGHVS and FNYEAQ. CDR3 length: 13 residues. In DNA, the CDR3 is TGTGCCGGCAGCTCGTTTCTAGCCCATGAGCAGTTCTTC. Translated, it gives CAGSSFLAHEQFF.

This clonotype was seen a handful of times. The chain uses TRBV5-1 and TRBJ2-5; the match to TRBD2 covers 7 bases. In germline, CDR1 is SGHRS, CDR2 YFSETQ. The CDR3 contains 14 residues. The trim removed 7 bases at V and 2 bases at J, leaving 8 bases unmatched. CDR3 coding DNA: TGCGCCAGCCAGGGCAGCGGGACTCAAGAGACCCAGTACTTC. Its protein is CASQGSGTQETQYF.

This chain uses TRBV5-1 with TRBJ2-3, with a tentative D call TRBD1 (6 bases). The CDR3 covers 15 residues. V lost 4 bases to trimming and J lost 3 bases, with 15 bases between them. The V gene's germline CDR1 is SGHRS and CDR2 YFSETQ. The CDR3 loop is CASSPRTAATDTQYF. The DNA of the CDR3 is TGCGCCAGCAGCCCAAGGACAGCAGCAACAGATACGCAGTATTTT.

In nucleotides, the CDR3 is TGTGCCAGCAGTTACGACAGGGAGTCGAATGAGCAGTTCTTC. Encoded protein: CASSYDRESNEQFF. The chain recombines TRBV6-5 with TRBJ2-1; TRBD1 agrees at 7 bases. Germline V gives CDR1 MNHEY, CDR2 SVGAGI. This CDR3 comprises 14 residues. The V segment lost 2 bases and the J segment 7 bases; nucleotides outside the gene matches: 5.

V gene TRBV11-2 combines with J gene TRBJ2-7; D is unclear. Trimming shortened V by 3 bases and J by 4 bases, and 10 bases separated the two germline ends. The length of the CDR3 is 13 residues. Germline V gene sequence: CDR1 SGHAT, CDR2 FQNNGV. CDR3 sequence: CASSFRRNYEQYV. The CDR3 region has the DNA TGTGCCAGCAGCTTCCGGCGGAATTACGAGCAGTACGTC.

The J gene is TRBJ2-7, the V gene TRBV12-3 or TRBV12-4; 9 bases are a match to TRBD2. The CDR3 is 14 amino acids. Trimming took 3 bases from V and 4 from J; bases not matched to a gene: 4. CDR3 DNA sequence: TGTGCCAGCAGTTTTAGCGGGGGTCGGTACGAGCAGTACTTC. Its translation: CASSFSGGRYEQYF.

The sample holds many counts of this clonotype. The CDR3 is CSVADPEGNQPQHF. The CDR3, as DNA: TGCAGCGTTGCCGACCCGGAGGGCAATCAGCCCCAGCATTTT. The chain couples TRBV29-1 to TRBJ1-5; the D is unclear. The CDR3 is 14 residues long. Trimming took 4 bases from V and 2 from J, leaving 12 bases between them. Germline CDR1 is SQVTM and CDR2 is ANQGSEA.

This clonotype came up many times. This chain joins TRBV4-1 and TRBJ2-3; no clear D. In germline, CDR1 is MGHRA, CDR2 YSYEKL. This CDR3 contains 16 residues. Trimming left V 3 bases short and J 6 bases short, with 19 bases between. The CDR3 bases are TGCGCCAGCAGCCAGCCTAACTTGGGCTTTACGGATACGCAGTATTTT. It encodes CASSQPNLGFTDTQYF.